Shown below are 11 T cell receptor beta chains from a single sample sequenced in a study of cytomegalovirus exposure and HLA in healthy donors. A multiplex PCR was run with 60 Vbeta primers and 13 Jbeta primers. Sequenced by immunoSEQ multiplex PCR; TCRdb stores in-frame clones only, minus some. The table records 95,000 to 150,000 clones, around 80% of them present only once. Sequenced sample: PBMCs. The receptors were gathered from a man younger than 40 in good health and CMV-seropositive.

In its sample, this clone was seen a few times. V is TRBV2 and J is TRBJ2-7, with D unresolved. V dropped 4 bases and J dropped 1 base, with 8 bases sitting between them. Germline V lookup: CDR1 SNHLY, CDR2 FYNNEI. The CDR3 contains 13 residues. CDR3 nucleotides: TGTGCCAGCAGTGGGAGCCAATCCTACGAGCAGTACTTC. Amino acid sequence: CASSGSQSYEQYF.

The chain has TRBV5-4 and TRBJ2-5; 7 bases fit TRBD1. The CDR3 runs to 14 residues. The ends lost 3 bases at V and 2 bases at J; junction bases unmatched: 4. In germline, CDR1 is SGHNT, CDR2 YYREEE (reference sequence). The CDR3 coding sequence is TGTGCCAGCAGCTCACGACAGGGACAAGAGACCCAGTACTTC. Its protein is CASSSRQGQETQYF.

There are a few counts of this clone. The chain joins TRBV7-2 to TRBJ1-2; D remains ambiguous. The CDR3 is 17 residues long. V was pared by 6 bases and J by 5 bases, with 25 bases between. Germline-derived CDR1 and CDR2 are SGHTA and FQGNSA. CDR3 nucleotides: TGTGCCAGCAGTTCTAGCAGAGCCGCCTCTTCAGTTTATGGCTACACCTTC. It specifies CASSSSRAASSVYGYTF.

This clone was counted a few times. V usage is TRBV27 and J usage is TRBJ2-2; D ambiguous. Germline values: CDR1 MNHEY, CDR2 SMNVEV (reference sequence). Trimming shortened V by 5 bases and J by 0 bases, and 13 bases separated the two germline ends. This CDR3 is 16 amino acids long. The chain's CDR3 is CASSTIGWANTGELFF. The DNA for the CDR3 is TGTGCCAGCAGTACAATCGGGTGGGCGAACACCGGGGAGCTGTTTTTT.

A note on this clone: An end of the junction does not agree with germline; a read error may underlie this. The chain carries TRBV29-1 and TRBJ2-2; D is perhaps TRBD2 (5 bases). The CDR3 is 15 amino acids. The germline gives CDR1 SQVTM, CDR2 ANQGSEA. The CDR3 sequence is CSVVVGGVEHRGAVF. DNA of the CDR3: TGCAGCGTTGTTGTCGGTGGGGTTGAACACCGGGGAGCTGTTTTT.

This rearrangement joins TRBV2 to TRBJ2-7; possible D gene TRBD2, 5 bases. V lost 7 bases and J 1 base, leaving 14 bases between the germline ends. Per germline, CDR1 SNHLY and CDR2 FYNNEI. The CDR3 has 14 amino acids. CDR3 DNA: TGTGCCAGCAAAGGCGGGTTGGAGTCCTACGAGCAGTACTTC. Translating it yields CASKGGLESYEQYF.

This clone was seen only once. The chain combines TRBV5-4 with TRBJ2-1, with 11 bases aligning to TRBD2. This CDR3 is 16 amino acids long. J gave up 0 bases and V 3 bases, and 2 bases lay outside the gene matches. The germline CDR1 and CDR2 sequences are SGHNT and YYREEE (reference sequence). The CDR3 coding sequence is TGTGCCAGCAGCTCCGGGACTAGCGGCTCCTACAATGAGCAGTTCTTC. It encodes CASSSGTSGSYNEQFF.

This clone was seen just once. The chain employs TRBV4-3 and TRBJ2-3; D is perhaps TRBD2 (6 bases). This CDR3 comprises 13 residues. Trimming removed 1 base from V and 8 bases from J, with 10 bases in between. Germline V gives CDR1 LGHNA, CDR2 YSLEER. The CDR3 DNA is TGCGCCAGCAGCCAAGGGAGGGAGTCTACGCAGTATTTT. Amino acid sequence: CASSQGRESTQYF.

This chain uses TRBV4-2 with TRBJ2-3, with a possible D match to TRBD1 (6 bases). The germline gives CDR1 LGHNA, CDR2 YNFKEQ. This CDR3 region has 17 residues. With 1 base removed from V and 3 bases from J, the gap between germline ends came to 17 bases. The CDR3 loop reads CASSQVAAGVMTDTQYF. Written as DNA, the CDR3 is TGTGCCAGCAGCCAAGTCGCGGCAGGGGTCATGACAGATACGCAGTATTTT.

V and J are TRBV7-6 and TRBJ1-5; D not resolved. V lost 5 bases and J lost 7, with 18 bases in between. The V gene's germline CDR1 is SGHVS and CDR2 FNYEAQ. CDR3 size: 15 residues. CDR3 sequence (DNA): TGTGCCAGCAGCCCCGATTCAGGATCTGCACAGCCCCAGCATTTT. Residues: CASSPDSGSAQPQHF.

This clone was detected only a few times. The V call is TRBV6-5, the J call TRBJ2-7, with TRBD1 matching over 7 bases. The germline V gene has CDR1 MNHEY and CDR2 SVGAGI. The J segment lost 2 bases and the V segment lost 6 bases, leaving 4 bases of the junction unmatched. This CDR3 has 13 residues. The CDR3 region has the DNA TGTGCCAGCAGGAAAACAGGGGCCTACGAGCAGTACTTC. It encodes CASRKTGAYEQYF.